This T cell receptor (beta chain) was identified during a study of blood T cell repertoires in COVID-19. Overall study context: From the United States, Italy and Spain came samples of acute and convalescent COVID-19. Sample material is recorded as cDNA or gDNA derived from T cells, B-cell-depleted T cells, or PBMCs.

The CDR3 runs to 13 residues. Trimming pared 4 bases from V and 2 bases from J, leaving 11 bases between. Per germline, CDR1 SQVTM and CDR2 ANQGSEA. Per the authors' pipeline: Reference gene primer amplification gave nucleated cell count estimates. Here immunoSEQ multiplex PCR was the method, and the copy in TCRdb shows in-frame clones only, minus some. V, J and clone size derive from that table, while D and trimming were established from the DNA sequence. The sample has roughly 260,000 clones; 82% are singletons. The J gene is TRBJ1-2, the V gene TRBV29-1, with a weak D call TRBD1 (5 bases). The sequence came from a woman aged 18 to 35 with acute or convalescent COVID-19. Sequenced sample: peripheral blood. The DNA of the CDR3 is TGCAGCGTTGGAGAGGACACCAACTATGGCTACACCTTC. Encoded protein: CSVGEDTNYGYTF.